Each of the 13 T cell receptor beta chains below was sequenced from the same sample in a study of blood T cell repertoires in COVID-19. The repertoire was sequenced with immunoSEQ multiplex PCR; TCRdb's copy has only in-frame clones and lacks some. The sample lists a few hundred thousand clones, about 80% occurring once. The sample comprised peripheral blood. Every receptor here comes from a man aged 25-45 years who had recovered from COVID-19.

The gene calls are TRBV7-3 and TRBJ2-3; TRBD1 agrees at 7 bases. This CDR3 comprises 15 residues. CDR1 and CDR2 (germline): SGHTA, FQGTGA. V gave up 1 base and J gave up 6 bases; unmatched junction bases: 7. CDR3 residues: CASSLNPWTGDTQYF. As DNA, the CDR3 is TGTGCCAGCAGCTTAAACCCTTGGACAGGTGATACGCAGTATTTT.

The genes are TRBV5-6 and TRBJ2-1; 9 nucleotides agree with TRBD2. Germline V gene data show CDR1 as SGHDT and CDR2 as YYEEEE. The CDR3 spans 17 residues. V trimming: 1 base; J trimming: 2 bases; junction bases outside the gene matches: 7. CDR3 loop: CASSLLAGGFAYNEQFF. The CDR3 DNA reads TGTGCCAGCAGCTTGCTCGCGGGGGGGTTTGCCTACAATGAGCAGTTCTTC.

The chain carries TRBV27 and TRBJ1-4, with no clear D. CDR1 and CDR2 (germline): MNHEY, SMNVEV (reference sequence). The CDR3 is made up of 19 amino acids. V was trimmed by 0 bases and J by 0 bases, leaving 17 bases between them. The CDR3: CASSLSRGLNSATNEKLFF. DNA for the CDR3: TGTGCCAGCAGTTTATCCCGGGGTCTAAACTCCGCAACTAATGAAAAACTGTTTTTT.

The gene calls are TRBV5-5 and TRBJ2-7, with TRBD1 matching over 7 bases. The V gene end was trimmed by 4 bases and the J gene end by 0 bases; junction bases not matched to a gene: 4. The CDR3 contains 14 residues. Germline CDR1 is SGHKS and CDR2 is YYEKEE (reference sequence). The CDR3 spells CASSRDRASYEQYF. As DNA, the CDR3 is TGTGCCAGCAGCAGAGACAGGGCCTCCTACGAGCAGTACTTC.

The chain has TRBV18 and TRBJ2-1; D possibly corresponds to TRBD1 (5 bases). The CDR3 is made up of 17 amino acids. Trimming took 1 base from V and 8 from J, leaving 21 bases between them. Germline CDR1 is KGHSH and CDR2 is LQKENI. CDR3: CASSPLNSYGVRDEQFF. The CDR3 region has the DNA TGTGCCAGCTCACCACTGAATTCTTATGGCGTCAGGGATGAGCAGTTCTTC.

This clone was counted a few times. This chain connects TRBV6-4 to TRBJ1-1; maybe TRBD1 (5 bases). The length of the CDR3 is 13 residues. Trimming took 0 bases from V and 11 from J, leaving 13 bases between them. Germline-derived CDR1 and CDR2 are MRHNA and SNTAGT. CDR3 coding DNA: TGTGCCAGCAGTGACTCGGTTAGGGGCCAGGCTTTCTTT. It yields the protein CASSDSVRGQAFF.

The J gene is TRBJ2-7, the V gene TRBV12-3 or TRBV12-4, with D unresolved. Trimming removed 7 bases at V and 0 bases at J, with 4 bases between. This CDR3 is built from 11 residues. The CDR3 sequence is CASNSSYEQYV. In nucleotides, the CDR3 is TGTGCCAGCAACAGCTCCTACGAGCAGTACGTC.

V and J are TRBV18 and TRBJ2-6, with no clear D. V shed 6 bases and J shed 0 bases, with 6 bases lying between them. Germline assignment: CDR1 KGHSH and CDR2 LQKENI. There are 14 residues in the CDR3. The CDR3 DNA sequence: TGTGCCAGCTCCCTCTCCTCTGGGGCCAACGTCCTGACTTTC. This sequence encodes CASSLSSGANVLTF.

The chain recombines TRBV18 with TRBJ2-3, with a tentative D call TRBD2 (5 bases). Per germline, CDR1 KGHSH and CDR2 LQKENI. This CDR3 region has 15 residues. Trimming shortened V by 4 bases and J by 4 bases, and 15 bases separated the two germline ends. Here the CDR3 DNA reads TGTGCCAGCTCACGGATCGAGGGAGAACCAGATACGCAGTATTTT. Amino acids: CASSRIEGEPDTQYF.

This chain links TRBV4-2 with TRBJ2-5, with 10 bases identical to TRBD2. J lost 5 bases, V lost 0 bases, and 15 bases had no gene match. There are 19 residues in the CDR3. Germline V CDR1 and CDR2: LGHNA, YNFKEQ. CDR3 DNA sequence: TGTGCCAGCAGCCAAGACCTGGTAGCGGGGGGTCGGGGTAGGGAGACCCAGTACTTC. It encodes CASSQDLVAGGRGRETQYF.

This chain uses TRBV19 with TRBJ2-7, with TRBD2 matching over 15 bases. The germline gives CDR1 LNHDA, CDR2 SQIVND (reference sequence). CDR3 size: 17 residues. Unmatched junction bases numbered 15, after V lost 3 bases and J lost 12 bases. CDR3 coding DNA: TGTGCCAGTAGTATTACTTTCGGTGGACTAGCGGGGGGGCGTCTGTACTTC. It is translated as CASSITFGGLAGGRLYF.

The J gene is TRBJ2-3, the V gene TRBV3-1 (or the pseudogene TRBV3-2); D gene unclear. CDR1 is LGHDT and CDR2 is YNNKEL in the germline V gene (reference sequence). Trimming cost V 4 bases and J 5 bases, with 7 bases left between them. The CDR3 covers 12 residues. The CDR3 nucleotides are TGTGCCAGCAGCCTTACTGGAGATACGCAGTATTTT. The encoded protein is CASSLTGDTQYF.

The chain employs TRBV5-8 and TRBJ2-6; D unresolved. The germline CDR1 and CDR2 sequences are SGHTS and YDEGEE. V was shortened by 2 bases and J by 4 bases, with 4 bases between the two germline ends. CDR3 length equals 13 residues. This chain's CDR3 is CASSFQGANVLTF. CDR3 DNA sequence: TGTGCCAGCAGCTTTCAAGGGGCCAACGTCCTGACTTTC.